This T cell receptor (beta chain) stems from a study of shared clonotypes between healthy human individuals. V was clipped by 2 bases and J by 2 bases; unmatched bases: 5. The germline gives CDR1 SGHTA, CDR2 FQGNSA. The CDR3 has 15 residues. For each subset, genomic DNA was distributed in equal portions over several immunoSEQ plates. Profiling relied on immunoSEQ multiplex PCR, and the TCRdb table lists in-frame clones only, not all of them. The sample holds millions of clones; 85% to 95% are singletons and the top ten take 0.35% to 0.45%. This clonotype was sampled from a man younger than 35 in good health. Some clones in this sample may be carry-over from other donors' samples. The source material was naive CD4+ T cells from PBMCs. Subset meaning: CD45RA+ positively selected. The chain uses TRBV7-2 and TRBJ1-1; the match to TRBD1 covers 7 bases. CDR3 in amino acids: CASSLWTGQNTEAFF. The CDR3 bases are TGTGCCAGCAGCTTATGGACAGGACAAAACACTGAAGCTTTCTTT.